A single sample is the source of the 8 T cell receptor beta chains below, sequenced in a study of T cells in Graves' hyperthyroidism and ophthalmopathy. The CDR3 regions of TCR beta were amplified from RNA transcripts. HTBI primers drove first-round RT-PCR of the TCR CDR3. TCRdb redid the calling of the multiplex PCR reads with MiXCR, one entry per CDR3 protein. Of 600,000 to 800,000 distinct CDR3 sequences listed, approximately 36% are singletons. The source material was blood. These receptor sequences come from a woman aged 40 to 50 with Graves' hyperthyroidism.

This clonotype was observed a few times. The CDR3 DNA sequence: TGTGCCAGCAGCTTGGCCCAGGGGTGGACTGAAGCTTTCTTT. Encoded protein: CASSLAQGWTEAFF. The J gene is TRBJ1-1, the V gene TRBV5-6; the D gene is possibly TRBD1 (6 bases). Trimming pared 0 bases from V and 5 bases from J, leaving 11 bases between. Germline assignment: CDR1 SGHDT and CDR2 YYEEEE. CDR3 length: 14 amino acids.

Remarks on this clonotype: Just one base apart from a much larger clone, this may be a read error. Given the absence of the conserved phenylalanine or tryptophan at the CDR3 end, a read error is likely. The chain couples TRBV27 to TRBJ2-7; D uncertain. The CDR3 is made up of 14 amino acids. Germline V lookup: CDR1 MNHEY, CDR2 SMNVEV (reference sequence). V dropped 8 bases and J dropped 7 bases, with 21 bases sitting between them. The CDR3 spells CASRRNEASGEQYL. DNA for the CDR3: TGTGCCAGCCGGAGAAATGAGGCATCGGGTGAGCAGTACCTC.

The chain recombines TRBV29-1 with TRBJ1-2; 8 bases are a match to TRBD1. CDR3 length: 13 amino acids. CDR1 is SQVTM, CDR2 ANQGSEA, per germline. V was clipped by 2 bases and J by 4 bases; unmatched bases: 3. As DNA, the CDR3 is TGCAGCGTTGAATGGGACAGGCGCTATGGCTACACCTTC. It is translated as CSVEWDRRYGYTF.

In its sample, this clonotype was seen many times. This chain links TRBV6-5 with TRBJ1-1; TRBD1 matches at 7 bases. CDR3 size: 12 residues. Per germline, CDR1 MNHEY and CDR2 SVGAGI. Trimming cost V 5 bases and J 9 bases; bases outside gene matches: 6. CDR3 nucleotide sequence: TGTGCCAGCAGTCGCCGGGACAGCAAAGCTTTCTTT. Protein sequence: CASSRRDSKAFF.

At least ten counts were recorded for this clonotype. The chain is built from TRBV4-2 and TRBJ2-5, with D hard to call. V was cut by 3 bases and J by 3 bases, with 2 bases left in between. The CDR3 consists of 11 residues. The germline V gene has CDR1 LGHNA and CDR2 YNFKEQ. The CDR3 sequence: CASSHEETQYF. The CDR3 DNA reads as TGTGCCAGCAGCCATGAAGAGACCCAGTACTTC.

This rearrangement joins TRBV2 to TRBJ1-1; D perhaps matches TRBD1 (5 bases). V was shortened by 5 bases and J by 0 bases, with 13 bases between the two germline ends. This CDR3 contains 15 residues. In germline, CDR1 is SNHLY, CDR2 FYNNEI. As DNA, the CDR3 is TGTGCCAGCAGTCCATTAGGGACCATGAACACTGAAGCTTTCTTT. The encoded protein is CASSPLGTMNTEAFF.

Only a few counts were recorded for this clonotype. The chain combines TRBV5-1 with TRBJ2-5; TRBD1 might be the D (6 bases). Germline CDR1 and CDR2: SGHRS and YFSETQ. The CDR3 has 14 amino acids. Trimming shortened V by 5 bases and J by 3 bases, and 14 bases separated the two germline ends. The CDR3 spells CASSFGGIEETQYF. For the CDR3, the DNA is TGCGCCAGCAGTTTTGGGGGCATTGAAGAGACCCAGTACTTC.

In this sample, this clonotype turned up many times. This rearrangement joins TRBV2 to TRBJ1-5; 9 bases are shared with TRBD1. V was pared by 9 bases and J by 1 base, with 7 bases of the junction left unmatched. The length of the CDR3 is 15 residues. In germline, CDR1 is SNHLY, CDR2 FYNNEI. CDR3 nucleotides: TGTGCCAGTAGCCTGACAGGGGGAAGCAATCAGCCCCAGCATTTT. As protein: CASSLTGGSNQPQHF.